These T cell receptor beta chains were read from a single sample in a study of T cell responses to AZD1222 COVID-19 vaccine. Here immunoSEQ multiplex PCR was the method, and the copy in TCRdb shows in-frame clones only, minus some. The profile shows around 120,000 clones, around 89% of them singletons. The sample here was peripheral blood, taken on day 0 of AZD1222 vaccination. The receptor set was obtained from an adult in good health. Both conserved end residues are part of each CDR3. D genes are given only for firm matches. Clone size, where shown, is once, few, many, or a class for clones that have expanded.

d_call	clone_size	v_call	j_call	cdr3_nt	cdr3_aa
NA	once	TRBV18	TRBJ2-1	TGTGCCAGCTCACTTTCAGGGGCCTCCTACAATGAGCAGTTCTTC	CASSLSGASYNEQFF
NA	NA	TRBV7-2	TRBJ1-3	TGTGCCAGCAGCTCAACAAACAGATATAGCTCTGGAAACACCATATATTTT	CASSSTNRYSSGNTIYF
NA	NA	TRBV7-2	TRBJ2-3	TGTGCCAGCAGCTTAGTCGTCAGTCCACGCACAGATACGCAGTATTTT	CASSLVVSPRTDTQYF
NA	NA	TRBV29-1	TRBJ2-3	TGCAGCGTTGCTGGTTGGGGGGCGTTCACAGATACGCAGTATTTT	CSVAGWGAFTDTQYF
NA	few	TRBV12-3/TRBV12-4	TRBJ1-5	TGTGCCAGCAGTTTCTCTGAAAATCAGCCCCAGCATTTT	CASSFSENQPQHF
TRBD2	NA	TRBV4-3	TRBJ2-3	TGCGCCAGCAGCCGAGTAGCGGGGGGCTACACAGATACGCAGTATTTT	CASSRVAGGYTDTQYF
TRBD2	NA	TRBV10-3	TRBJ2-1	TGTGCCATCAGTATTAGCGGGGGGCCTAAGGATGAGCAGTTCTTC	CAISISGGPKDEQFF
NA	NA	TRBV7-8	TRBJ1-3	TGTGCCAGCAGCTTATTTGCAGGATACTCTGGAAACACCATATATTTT	CASSLFAGYSGNTIYF
NA	NA	TRBV6-4	TRBJ2-2	TGTGCCAGCAGCGCACAGGGCACCGGGGAGCTGTTTTTT	CASSAQGTGELFF
NA	NA	TRBV4-3	TRBJ1-1	TGCGCCAGCAGCCAAGAGAGGGGTTACACTGAAGCTTTCTTT	CASSQERGYTEAFF
NA	NA	TRBV21-1	TRBJ2-3	TGTGCCAGCAGCATCGGACAGGGGGCAAACGGCACAGATACGCAGTATTTT	CASSIGQGANGTDTQYF
NA	NA	TRBV4-3	TRBJ2-6	TGCGCCAGCAGCCCGGGACTTACCTCTGGGGCCAACGTCCTGACTTTC	CASSPGLTSGANVLTF
NA	NA	TRBV24-1	TRBJ1-2	TGTGCCACCAGTGACCCGGGAGGAAGTTACACCTTC	CATSDPGGSYTF
NA	NA	TRBV25-1	TRBJ2-7	TGTGCCAGCAGTGACGGGGGCGTGGGCGAGCAGTACTTC	CASSDGGVGEQYF
TRBD2	NA	TRBV6-5	TRBJ2-1	TGTGCCAGCACCAGCGGGGGTGGTAATGAGCAGTTCTTC	CASTSGGGNEQFF
NA	NA	TRBV5-6	TRBJ1-1	TGTGCCAGCAGCTGGGGCGCGGGTGCCGTAAACACTGAAGCTTTCTTT	CASSWGAGAVNTEAFF
NA	NA	TRBV4-1	TRBJ1-1	TGCGCCAGCAGCCAAGGGGCGGAAGCATACACTGAAGCTTTCTTT	CASSQGAEAYTEAFF
NA	NA	TRBV27	TRBJ1-6	TGTGCCAGCGGAGGGGGGGATTCACCCCTCCACTTT	CASGGGDSPLHF
TRBD1	NA	TRBV11-2	TRBJ1-2	TGTGCCAGCAGCTTAGATCATGCGGACAGGGATGGCTACACCTTC	CASSLDHADRDGYTF
NA	NA	TRBV5-1	TRBJ2-1	TGCGCCAGCAGCTTGGATAGCGGTACTTACAATGAGCAGTTCTTC	CASSLDSGTYNEQFF
NA	NA	TRBV6-1	TRBJ2-5	TGTGCCAGCAGTGAAGTTCAAGGGGCCCAGTACTTC	CASSEVQGAQYF
TRBD1	NA	TRBV6-5	TRBJ1-5	TGTGCCAGCAGTAGGCAGACAGGGGCTCAGCCCCAGCATTTT	CASSRQTGAQPQHF
NA	NA	TRBV5-4	TRBJ2-2	TGTGCCAGCAGCCGCCGGGACCTCGCCAACACCGGGGAGCTGTTTTTT	CASSRRDLANTGELFF
TRBD1	NA	TRBV7-2	TRBJ2-2	TGTGCCAGCAGCCCAACAGGGGGCGCAGGGAACACCGGGGAGCTGTTTTTT	CASSPTGGAGNTGELFF
NA	once	TRBV6-6	TRBJ1-5	TGTGCCAGCAGTCCTGGACAGTATATGTCTAGCAATCAGCCCCAGCATTTT	CASSPGQYMSSNQPQHF
NA	NA	TRBV7-2	TRBJ1-2	TGTGCCAGCAGCTTAGAGGGCAGCAATAACTATGGCTACACCTTC	CASSLEGSNNYGYTF
NA	NA	TRBV12-3/TRBV12-4	TRBJ1-6	TGTGCCAGCAGTTTCGGCCCTAATTCACCCCTCCACTTT	CASSFGPNSPLHF
TRBD1	NA	TRBV6-5	TRBJ2-7	TGTGCCAGCAGTTACTCCGAAGGGACAGGCTTCTACGAGCAGTACTTC	CASSYSEGTGFYEQYF
TRBD1	NA	TRBV3-1/TRBV3-2	TRBJ2-1	TGTGCCAGCAGCCAAGGGACAGGGTTGTTCTTC	CASSQGTGLFF
TRBD1	NA	TRBV18	TRBJ1-2	TGTGCCAGCTCACCGAGGGACAGTTCACTTGTTAACTATGGCTACACCTTC	CASSPRDSSLVNYGYTF
TRBD1	once	TRBV19	TRBJ2-2	TGTGCCACCAAAACCGGGACAGCGAACACCGGGGAGCTGTTTTTT	CATKTGTANTGELFF
NA	NA	TRBV28	TRBJ1-2	TGTGCCAGCACCATCCAGGGCGGTGGCTACACCTTC	CASTIQGGGYTF
NA	NA	TRBV9	TRBJ2-5	TGTGCCAGCAGCGCCCTAGGACGGGCCCAAGAGACCCAGTACTTC	CASSALGRAQETQYF
TRBD1	NA	TRBV3-1/TRBV3-2	TRBJ1-4	TGTGCCAGCAGCCAAGAGGGGACAGGACCGTTTTTT	CASSQEGTGPFF
NA	NA	TRBV10-3	TRBJ1-5	TGTGCCATCAGCCGGGACGCCCGGGCCGACCAGCCCCAGCATTTT	CAISRDARADQPQHF
NA	NA	TRBV10-3	TRBJ1-2	TGTGCCATCGGGGGTGTAGTGTCAAACTATGGCTACACCTTC	CAIGGVVSNYGYTF
TRBD1	NA	TRBV10-2	TRBJ1-5	TGCGCCAGCAGTAAGGACAGGTGGGGGAATCAGCCCCAGCATTTT	CASSKDRWGNQPQHF
NA	NA	TRBV24-1	TRBJ1-5	TGTGCCACCAGTGATTCTCGGGGTGTCATCCCCGACAGGTTCAATCAGCCCCAGCATTTT	CATSDSRGVIPDRFNQPQHF
TRBD2	NA	TRBV19	TRBJ2-3	TGTGCCAGTGTAGAGAGCGGGGTGACAGATACGCAGTATTTT	CASVESGVTDTQYF
NA	NA	TRBV6-5	TRBJ1-2	TGTGCCAGCAGTTTGTTGGACAGCTATGGCTACACCTTC	CASSLLDSYGYTF
TRBD1	NA	TRBV19	TRBJ2-3	TGTGCCAGTAGTACATTTTCCGGGACAGCGAGCACAGATACGCAGTATTTT	CASSTFSGTASTDTQYF
NA	NA	TRBV21-1	TRBJ2-6	TGTGCCAGCAGCAAATCGTTCCGGGACGGCCTGATCTCTGGGGCCAACGTCCTGACTTTC	CASSKSFRDGLISGANVLTF
TRBD2	NA	TRBV28	TRBJ2-7	TGTGCCAGCAGTTTAGCAGCGGGGGGACGATCCTACGAGCAGTACTTC	CASSLAAGGRSYEQYF
NA	NA	TRBV6-6	TRBJ2-3	TGTGCCAGCAGTTACGAACACAACACAGATACGCAGTATTTT	CASSYEHNTDTQYF
TRBD1	NA	TRBV5-8	TRBJ1-5	TGTGCCAGCAGTTACGACAGGGGGCGAGGGGGAAGCAATCAGCCCCAGCATTTT	CASSYDRGRGGSNQPQHF
TRBD1	NA	TRBV10-3	TRBJ1-2	TGTGCCATCAGTGAGGGGACAGGCTCGGGGGCTGGCTACACCTTC	CAISEGTGSGAGYTF
NA	once	TRBV10-3	TRBJ2-7	TGTGCCATCAGTTTTGATCCCTCGGCCTACGAGCAGTACTTC	CAISFDPSAYEQYF
TRBD1	NA	TRBV19	TRBJ2-6	TGTGCCAGTACGGCCCAGGGGGCTGGGGCCAACGTCCTGACTTTC	CASTAQGAGANVLTF
TRBD1	NA	TRBV6-2/TRBV6-3	TRBJ1-1	TGTGCCAGCAGCCACCCGACAGGGATTGAAGCTTTCTTT	CASSHPTGIEAFF
TRBD2	NA	TRBV3-1/TRBV3-2	TRBJ2-3	TGTGCCAGCAGCCCCCGGGGCGGGGGGGTAGATACGCAGTATTTT	CASSPRGGGVDTQYF
NA	NA	TRBV19	TRBJ2-2	TGTGCCAGTAACCGGGATCCGACCGGGGAGCTGTTTTTT	CASNRDPTGELFF
NA	NA	TRBV6-2/TRBV6-3	TRBJ2-1	TGTGCCAGCAGTTACTCGATCGAGGACCCCCGGGGCCTCAATGAGCAGTTCTTC	CASSYSIEDPRGLNEQFF
TRBD2	NA	TRBV5-1	TRBJ2-7	TGCGCCAGCAGCTTGACCGGGGGGAGCTCCTACGAGCAGTACTTC	CASSLTGGSSYEQYF
TRBD1	NA	TRBV29-1	TRBJ2-7	TGCAGCACCCGGGACAGCGCCTACGAGCAGTACTTC	CSTRDSAYEQYF